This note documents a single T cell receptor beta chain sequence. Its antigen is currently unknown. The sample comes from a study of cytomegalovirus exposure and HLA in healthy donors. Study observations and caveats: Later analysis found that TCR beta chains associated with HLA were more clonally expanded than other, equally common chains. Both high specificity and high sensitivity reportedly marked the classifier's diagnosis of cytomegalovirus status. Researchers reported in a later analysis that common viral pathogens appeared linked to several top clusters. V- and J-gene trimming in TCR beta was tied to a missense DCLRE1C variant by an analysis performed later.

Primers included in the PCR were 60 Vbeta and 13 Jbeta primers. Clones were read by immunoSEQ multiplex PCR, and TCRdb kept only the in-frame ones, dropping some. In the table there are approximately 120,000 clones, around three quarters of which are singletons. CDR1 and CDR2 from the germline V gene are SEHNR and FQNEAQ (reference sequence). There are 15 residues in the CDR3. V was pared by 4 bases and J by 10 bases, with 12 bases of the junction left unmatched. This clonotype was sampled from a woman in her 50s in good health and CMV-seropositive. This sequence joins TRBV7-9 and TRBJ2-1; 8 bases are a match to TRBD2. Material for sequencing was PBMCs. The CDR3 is CASSSRTSLAEEQFF. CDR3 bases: TGTGCCAGCAGCTCTAGGACTAGCCTAGCTGAGGAGCAGTTCTTC.